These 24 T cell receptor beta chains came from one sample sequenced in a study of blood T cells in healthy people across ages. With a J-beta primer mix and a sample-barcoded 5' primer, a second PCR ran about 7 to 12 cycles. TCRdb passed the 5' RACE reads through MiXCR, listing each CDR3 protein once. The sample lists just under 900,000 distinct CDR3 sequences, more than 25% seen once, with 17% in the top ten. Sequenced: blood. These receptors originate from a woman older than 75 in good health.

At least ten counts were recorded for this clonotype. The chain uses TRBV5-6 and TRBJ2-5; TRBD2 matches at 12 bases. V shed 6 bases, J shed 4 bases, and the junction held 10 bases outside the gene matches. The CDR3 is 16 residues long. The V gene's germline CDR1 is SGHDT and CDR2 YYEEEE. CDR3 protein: CASTNILAGGGETQYF. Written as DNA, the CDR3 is TGTGCCAGCACCAACATACTAGCGGGGGGTGGAGAGACCCAGTACTTC.

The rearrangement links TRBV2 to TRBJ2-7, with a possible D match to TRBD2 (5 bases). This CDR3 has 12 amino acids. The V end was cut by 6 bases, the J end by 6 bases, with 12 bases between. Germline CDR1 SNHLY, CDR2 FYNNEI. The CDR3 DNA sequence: TGTGCCAGCAGCCTAGCCCCCTCCGAGCAGTACTTC. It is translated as CASSLAPSEQYF.

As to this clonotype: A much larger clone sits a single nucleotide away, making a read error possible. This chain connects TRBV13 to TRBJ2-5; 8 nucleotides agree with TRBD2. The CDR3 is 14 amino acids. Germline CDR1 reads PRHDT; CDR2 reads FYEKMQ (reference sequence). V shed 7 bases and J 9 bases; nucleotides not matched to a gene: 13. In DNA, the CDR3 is TGTGCCAGCACAGAGCGGGGGCCCATGGAGGCCCAGTACTTC. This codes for CASTERGPMEAQYF. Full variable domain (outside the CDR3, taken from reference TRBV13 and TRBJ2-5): AAGVIQSPRHLIKEKRETATLKCYPIPRHDTVYWYQQGPGQDPQFLISFYEKMQSDKGSIPDRFSAQQFSDYHSELNMSSLELGDSALYFCASTERGPMEAQYFGPGTRLLVL.

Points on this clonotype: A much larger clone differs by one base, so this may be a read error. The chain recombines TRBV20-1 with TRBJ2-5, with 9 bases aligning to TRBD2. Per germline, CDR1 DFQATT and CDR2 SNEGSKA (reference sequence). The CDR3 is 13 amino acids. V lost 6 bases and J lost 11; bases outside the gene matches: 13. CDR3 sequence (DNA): TGCAGTGCCCTAGCGGGACAGAACAATGAGCAGTACTTC. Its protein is CSALAGQNNEQYF.

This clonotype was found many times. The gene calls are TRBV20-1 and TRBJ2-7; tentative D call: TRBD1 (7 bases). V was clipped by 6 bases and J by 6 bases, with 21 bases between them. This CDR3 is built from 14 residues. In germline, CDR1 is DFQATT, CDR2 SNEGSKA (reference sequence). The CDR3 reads CSARGAGGNSEQYF. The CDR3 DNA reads TGCAGTGCCCGCGGGGCAGGGGGAAACTCCGAGCAGTACTTC.

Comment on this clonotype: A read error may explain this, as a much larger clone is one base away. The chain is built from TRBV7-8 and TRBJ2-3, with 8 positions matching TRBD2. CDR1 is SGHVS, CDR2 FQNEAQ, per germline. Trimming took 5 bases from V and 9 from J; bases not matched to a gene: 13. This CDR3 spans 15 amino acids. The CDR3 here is CASSTGGGTGGTQYF. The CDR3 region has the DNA TGTGCCAGCAGCACTGGCGGGGGGACCGGCGGAACGCAGTATTTT.

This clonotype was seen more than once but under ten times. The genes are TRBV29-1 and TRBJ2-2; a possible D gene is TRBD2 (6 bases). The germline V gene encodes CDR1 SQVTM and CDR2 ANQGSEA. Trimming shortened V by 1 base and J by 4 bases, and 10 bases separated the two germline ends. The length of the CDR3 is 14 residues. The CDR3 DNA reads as TGCAGCGTTGAAGGGGTGGGAGGCACCGGGGAGCTGTTTTTT. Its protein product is CSVEGVGGTGELFF.

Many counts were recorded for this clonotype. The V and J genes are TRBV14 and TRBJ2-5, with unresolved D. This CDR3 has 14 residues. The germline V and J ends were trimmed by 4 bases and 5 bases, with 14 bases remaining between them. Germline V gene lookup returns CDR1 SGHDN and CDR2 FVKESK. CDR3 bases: TGTGCCAGCAGCCCCGCCATCTACACCGAGACCCAGTACTTC. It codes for CASSPAIYTETQYF.

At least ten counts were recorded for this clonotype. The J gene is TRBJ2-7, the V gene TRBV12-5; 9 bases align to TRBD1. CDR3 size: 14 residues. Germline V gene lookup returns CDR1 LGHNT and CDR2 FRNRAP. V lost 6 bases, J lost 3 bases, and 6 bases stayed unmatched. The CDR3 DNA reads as TGTGCTAGTGGCCCCAGGGACAGGGTCTACGAGCAGTACTTC. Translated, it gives CASGPRDRVYEQYF.

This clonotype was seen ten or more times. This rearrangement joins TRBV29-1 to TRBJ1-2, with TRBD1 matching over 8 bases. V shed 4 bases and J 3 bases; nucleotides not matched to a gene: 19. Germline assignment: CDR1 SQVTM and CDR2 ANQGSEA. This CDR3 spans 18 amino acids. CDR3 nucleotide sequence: TGCAGCGTTGGGGGTCTCCAGGGGGCTGAGGTCCGGGACTATGGCTACACCTTC. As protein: CSVGGLQGAEVRDYGYTF. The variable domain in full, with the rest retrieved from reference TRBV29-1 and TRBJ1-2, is SAVISQKPSRDICQRGTSLTIQCQVDSQVTMMFWYRQQPGQSLTLIATANQGSEATYESGFVIDKFPISRPNLTFSTLTVSNMSPEDSSIYLCSVGGLQGAEVRDYGYTFGSGTRLTVV.

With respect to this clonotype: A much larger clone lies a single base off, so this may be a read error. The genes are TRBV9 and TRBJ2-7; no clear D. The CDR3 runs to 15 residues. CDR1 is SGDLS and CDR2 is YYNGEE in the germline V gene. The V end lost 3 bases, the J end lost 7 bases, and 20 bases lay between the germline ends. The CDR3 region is CASSATSPTYNEQYF. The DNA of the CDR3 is TGTGCCAGCAGCGCGACATCTCCTACCTACAATGAGCAGTACTTC. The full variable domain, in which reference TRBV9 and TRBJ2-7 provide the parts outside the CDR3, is DSGVTQTPKHLITATGQRVTLRCSPRSGDLSVYWYQQSLDQGLQFLIQYYNGEERAKGNILERFSAQQFPDLHSELNLSSLELGDSALYFCASSATSPTYNEQYFGPGTRLTVT.

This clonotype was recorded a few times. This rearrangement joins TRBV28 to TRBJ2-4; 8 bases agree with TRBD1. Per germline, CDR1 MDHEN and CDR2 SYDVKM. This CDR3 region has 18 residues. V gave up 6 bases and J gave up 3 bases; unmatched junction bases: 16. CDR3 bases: TGTGCCAGCAGCAGACAGGGGACCAACCCTTACCACAAAAACATTCAGTACTTC. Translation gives CASSRQGTNPYHKNIQYF.

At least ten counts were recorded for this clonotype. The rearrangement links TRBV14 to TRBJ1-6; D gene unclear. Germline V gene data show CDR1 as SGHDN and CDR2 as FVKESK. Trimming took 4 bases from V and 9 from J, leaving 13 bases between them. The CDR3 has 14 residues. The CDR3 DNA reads TGTGCCAGCAGCCCGCGGGTCGCTACTTCACCCCTCCACTTT. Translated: CASSPRVATSPLHF.

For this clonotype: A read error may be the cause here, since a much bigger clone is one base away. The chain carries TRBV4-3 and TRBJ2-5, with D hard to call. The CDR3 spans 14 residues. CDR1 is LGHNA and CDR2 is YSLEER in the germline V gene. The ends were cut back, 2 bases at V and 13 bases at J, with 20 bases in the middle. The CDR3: CASSQLRAKNIRYF. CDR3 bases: TGCGCCAGCAGCCAACTGAGAGCCAAAAACATTCGGTACTTC.

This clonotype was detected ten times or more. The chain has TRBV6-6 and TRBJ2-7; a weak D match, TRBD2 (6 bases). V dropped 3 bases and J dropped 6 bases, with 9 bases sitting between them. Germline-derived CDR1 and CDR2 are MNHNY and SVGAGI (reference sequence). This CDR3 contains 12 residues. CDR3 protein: CASSYGGAEQYF. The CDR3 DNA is TGTGCCAGCAGTTATGGCGGGGCCGAGCAGTACTTC.

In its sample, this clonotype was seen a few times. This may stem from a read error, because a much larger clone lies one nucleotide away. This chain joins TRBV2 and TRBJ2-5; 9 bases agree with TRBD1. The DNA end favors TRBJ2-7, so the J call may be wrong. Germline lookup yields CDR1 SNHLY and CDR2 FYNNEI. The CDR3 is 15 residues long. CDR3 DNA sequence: TGTGCCAGCATCTGGGACAGGGCGGTCAACTACGAGCAGTACTTC. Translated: CASIWDRAVNYEQYF.

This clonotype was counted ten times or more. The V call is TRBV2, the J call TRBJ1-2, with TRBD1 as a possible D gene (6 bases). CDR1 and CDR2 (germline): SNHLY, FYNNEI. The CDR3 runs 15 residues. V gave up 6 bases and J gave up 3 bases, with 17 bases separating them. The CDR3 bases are TGTGCCAGCAGGGATCGGACAGCAGTATACTATGGCTACACCTTC. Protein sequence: CASRDRTAVYYGYTF.

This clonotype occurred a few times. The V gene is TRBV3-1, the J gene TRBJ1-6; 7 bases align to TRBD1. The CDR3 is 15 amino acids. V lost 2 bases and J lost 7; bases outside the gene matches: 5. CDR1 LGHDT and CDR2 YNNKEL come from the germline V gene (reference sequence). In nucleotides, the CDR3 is TGTGCCAGCAGCCAAATTTGGACAGGAAATTCACCCCTCCACTTT. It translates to CASSQIWTGNSPLHF.

CDR3 DNA: TGTGCCAGCACCACGGCCGGGGCGGGTGGGATGAAGCAGTACTTC. This gives the protein CASTTAGAGGMKQYF. This chain uses TRBV28 with TRBJ2-7; D may correspond to TRBD1 or TRBD2 (5 bases each). The CDR3 extends over 15 amino acids. The V gene's germline CDR1 is MDHEN and CDR2 SYDVKM. Trimming left V 7 bases short and J 8 bases short, with 24 bases between.

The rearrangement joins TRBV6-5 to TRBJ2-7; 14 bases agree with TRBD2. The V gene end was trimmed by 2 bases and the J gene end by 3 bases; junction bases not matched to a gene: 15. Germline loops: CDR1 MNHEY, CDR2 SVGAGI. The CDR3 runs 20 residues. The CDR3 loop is CASSYAPRVGLAGVNYEQYF. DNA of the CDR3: TGTGCCAGCAGTTACGCCCCCCGAGTGGGACTAGCGGGAGTTAACTACGAGCAGTACTTC.

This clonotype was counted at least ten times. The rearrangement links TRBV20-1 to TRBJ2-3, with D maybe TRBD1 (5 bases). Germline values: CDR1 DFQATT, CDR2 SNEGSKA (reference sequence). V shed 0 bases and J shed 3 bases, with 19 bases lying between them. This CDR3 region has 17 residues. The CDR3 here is CSARDRFKSHRTDTQYF. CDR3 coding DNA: TGCAGTGCTAGAGATAGGTTTAAGTCCCACAGGACAGATACGCAGTATTTT.

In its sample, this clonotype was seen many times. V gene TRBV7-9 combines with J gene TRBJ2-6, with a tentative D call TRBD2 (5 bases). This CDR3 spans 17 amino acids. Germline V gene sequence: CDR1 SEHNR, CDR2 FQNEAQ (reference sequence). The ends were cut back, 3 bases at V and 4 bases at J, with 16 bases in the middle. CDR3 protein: CASSFKGDRRGANVLTF. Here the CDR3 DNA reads TGTGCCAGCAGCTTCAAGGGAGATAGGAGAGGGGCCAACGTCCTGACTTTC.

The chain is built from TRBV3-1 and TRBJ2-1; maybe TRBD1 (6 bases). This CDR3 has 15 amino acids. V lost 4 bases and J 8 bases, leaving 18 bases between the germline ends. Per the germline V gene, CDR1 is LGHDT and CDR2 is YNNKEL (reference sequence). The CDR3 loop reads CASSRNPGTYDEQFF. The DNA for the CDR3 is TGTGCCAGCAGCCGTAATCCTGGGACATACGATGAGCAGTTCTTC.

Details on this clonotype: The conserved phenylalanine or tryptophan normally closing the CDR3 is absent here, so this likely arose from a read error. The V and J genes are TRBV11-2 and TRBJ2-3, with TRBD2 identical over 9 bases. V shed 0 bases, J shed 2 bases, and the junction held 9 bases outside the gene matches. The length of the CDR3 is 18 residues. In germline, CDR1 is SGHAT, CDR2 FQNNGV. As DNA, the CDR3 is TGTGCCAGCAGCTTAGAGGTGGCGGGGGGGAAAGTCACAGATACGCAGTATTGT. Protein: CASSLEVAGGKVTDTQYC.